One and the same sample provided the 27 T cell receptor beta chains below, sequenced in a study of T cell responses to AZD1222 COVID-19 vaccine. TCRdb keeps only in-frame clones here, not all; method: immunoSEQ multiplex PCR. The data show approximately 150,000 clones, with about 90% seen just once and 7.5% to 9.5% held by the top ten. Sequences were derived from peripheral blood, sampled 28 days after the second dose of the MenACWY control vaccine. The receptors derive from an adult who received the MenACWY meningococcal vaccine as a control.

The chain combines TRBV3-1 (or the pseudogene TRBV3-2) with TRBJ1-6; D gene unclear. Germline V lookup: CDR1 LGHDT, CDR2 YNNKEL (reference sequence). Between the trimmed V and J ends, which lost 4 bases and 14 bases, there was a span of 18 bases. The CDR3 sequence is 14 residues long. The chain's CDR3 is CASSPMRGIEALHF. The CDR3 nucleotides read TGTGCCAGCAGCCCCATGAGAGGGATAGAGGCCCTCCACTTT.

The chain combines TRBV4-3 with TRBJ2-4; a possible D gene is TRBD1 (5 bases). This CDR3 region has 19 residues. The germline V and J ends were trimmed by 0 bases and 0 bases, with 18 bases remaining between them. Germline CDR1 reads LGHNA; CDR2 reads YSLEER. CDR3: CASSQDLGQGTLAKNIQYF. CDR3 nucleotides: TGCGCCAGCAGCCAAGATTTAGGGCAGGGAACCCTAGCCAAAAACATTCAGTACTTC.

This chain joins TRBV5-1 and TRBJ2-7; TRBD2 matches 14 bases. CDR3 length equals 15 residues. The germline CDR1 and CDR2 sequences are SGHRS and YFSETQ. Trimming cost V 3 bases and J 4 bases; bases outside gene matches: 3. CDR3 amino acids: CASSSGTSGGYEQYF. The CDR3 DNA follows: TGCGCCAGCAGCTCCGGGACTAGCGGGGGTTACGAGCAGTACTTC.

The genes are TRBV28 and TRBJ1-2; D gene unclear. The ends were cut back, 1 base at V and 5 bases at J, with 8 bases in the middle. The germline V gene has CDR1 MDHEN and CDR2 SYDVKM. The CDR3 is 13 residues long. The CDR3 here is CASSLLSRYGYTF. DNA of the CDR3: TGTGCCAGCAGTTTATTAAGCCGATATGGCTACACCTTC.

This sequence joins TRBV6-5 and TRBJ1-4; no firm D call. Germline CDR1 and CDR2: MNHEY and SVGAGI. This CDR3 has 13 amino acids. Trimming pared 2 bases from V and 8 bases from J, leaving 9 bases between. The DNA of the CDR3 is TGTGCCAGCAGTTACGGTCAGACAGAAAAACTGTTTTTT. Translated, it gives CASSYGQTEKLFF.

The chain links TRBV27 to TRBJ1-6; D unclear. Germline V gene sequence: CDR1 MNHEY, CDR2 SMNVEV (reference sequence). This CDR3 comprises 14 residues. V was pared by 7 bases and J by 7 bases, with 14 bases between. The CDR3 here is CASTLDASNSPLHF. In nucleotides, the CDR3 is TGTGCCAGCACTTTGGATGCATCCAATTCACCCCTCCACTTT.

The V gene is TRBV7-9, the J gene TRBJ2-1; D is tentatively TRBD1 or TRBD2 (5 bases each). Germline loops: CDR1 SEHNR, CDR2 FQNEAQ (reference sequence). The ends were cut back, 7 bases at V and 4 bases at J, with 23 bases in the middle. CDR3 length: 17 amino acids. The CDR3 coding sequence is TGTGCCAGCACCAATCCTGGGGACCGAATTTTGTACAATGAGCAGTTCTTC. Protein sequence: CASTNPGDRILYNEQFF.

DNA of the CDR3: TGTGCCAGCAGCCTCACTAGCCAAGCGTCCTACGAGCAGTACTTC. Translated, it gives CASSLTSQASYEQYF. The chain recombines TRBV6-2 or TRBV6-3 with TRBJ2-7, with a weak D call TRBD2 (6 bases). V was pared by 6 bases and J by 1 base, with 16 bases between. This CDR3 has 15 residues. Germline lookup yields CDR1 MNHEY and CDR2 SVGEGT.

This chain connects TRBV19 to TRBJ1-1; D gene uncertain. The germline gives CDR1 LNHDA, CDR2 SQIVND (reference sequence). This CDR3 is 15 amino acids long. V lost 5 bases and J 0 bases, leaving 13 bases between the germline ends. The CDR3 spells CASSPRTVMNTEAFF. In nucleotides, the CDR3 is TGTGCCAGTAGTCCCCGGACGGTCATGAACACTGAAGCTTTCTTT.

The V gene is TRBV9, the J gene TRBJ1-1; D gene ambiguous. Germline lookup yields CDR1 SGDLS and CDR2 YYNGEE. V shed 4 bases and J shed 1 base, with 17 bases lying between them. This CDR3 is built from 16 residues. The DNA of the CDR3 is TGTGCCAGCAGCCCCCGCTCCAGAGGAGGGAACACTGAAGCTTTCTTT. Translating it yields CASSPRSRGGNTEAFF.

This chain uses TRBV5-5 with TRBJ2-7; no firm D call. Trimming removed 4 bases at V and 6 bases at J, with 11 bases between. The CDR3 spans 12 residues. The germline gives CDR1 SGHKS, CDR2 YYEKEE (reference sequence). CDR3 loop: CASSPWVSEQYF. The DNA for the CDR3 is TGTGCCAGCAGCCCCTGGGTCAGCGAGCAGTACTTC.

This chain uses TRBV15 with TRBJ1-3; TRBD1 matches at 10 bases. The V gene end was trimmed by 1 base and the J gene end by 7 bases; junction bases not matched to a gene: 7. The germline gives CDR1 LNHNV, CDR2 YYDKDF (reference sequence). CDR3 length: 16 residues. This chain's CDR3 is CATSRVGTGATNTIYF. The CDR3 bases are TGTGCCACCAGCAGAGTTGGGACAGGGGCGACGAACACCATATATTTT. The complete variable domain, with remaining parts taken from reference TRBV15 and TRBJ1-3, reads DAMVIQNPRYQVTQFGKPVTLSCSQTLNHNVMYWYQQKSSQAPKLLFHYYDKDFNNEADTPDNFQSRRPNTSFCFLDIRSPGLGDTAMYLCATSRVGTGATNTIYFGEGSWLTVV.

The gene calls are TRBV6-2 or TRBV6-3 and TRBJ2-7; 10 bases map to TRBD1. The V segment lost 5 bases and the J segment 3 bases; nucleotides outside the gene matches: 16. Germline V gene data show CDR1 as MNHEY and CDR2 as SVGEGT. CDR3 size: 18 residues. The CDR3 sequence is CASSLPTGTGVFDYEQYF. CDR3 DNA: TGTGCCAGCAGTCTACCTACCGGGACAGGGGTTTTCGACTACGAGCAGTACTTC.

The V gene is TRBV7-2, the J gene TRBJ2-3, with 12 bases lining up with TRBD2. With 3 bases clipped from V and 6 bases from J, the junction kept 1 base outside the gene matches. This CDR3 is 14 amino acids long. Germline CDR1 SGHTA, CDR2 FQGNSA. This CDR3 reads CASSLGLAGDTQYF. CDR3 DNA sequence: TGTGCCAGCAGCTTGGGACTAGCGGGTGATACGCAGTATTTT. The variable domain in full, with the rest retrieved from reference TRBV7-2 and TRBJ2-3, is GAGVSQSPSNKVTEKGKDVELRCDPISGHTALYWYRQSLGQGLEFLIYFQGNSAPDKSGLPSDRFSAERTGGSVSTLTIQRTQQEDSAVYLCASSLGLAGDTQYFGPGTRLTVL.

This chain connects TRBV19 to TRBJ1-2, with 9 nucleotides matching TRBD1. Germline CDR1 LNHDA, CDR2 SQIVND (reference sequence). The CDR3 runs to 15 residues. The V segment lost 4 bases and the J segment 4 bases; nucleotides outside the gene matches: 7. CDR3 DNA: TGTGCCAGTAGTAAGGGACAGGGTTTTTCCTATGGCTACACCTTC. It is translated as CASSKGQGFSYGYTF.

V is TRBV5-1 and J is TRBJ2-1; D gene uncertain. This CDR3 is built from 13 residues. Per germline, CDR1 SGHRS and CDR2 YFSETQ. V was cut by 0 bases and J by 7 bases, with 8 bases left in between. The CDR3 nucleotides are TGCGCCAGCAGCTTGGACATCCTTAATGAGCAGTTCTTC. Protein product: CASSLDILNEQFF.

V and J are TRBV19 and TRBJ2-2, with a weak D call TRBD2 (5 bases). CDR1 is LNHDA and CDR2 is SQIVND in the germline V gene (reference sequence). V was trimmed by 7 bases and J by 6 bases, leaving 15 bases between them. The CDR3 contains 14 residues. CDR3 region: CASMEENHAGELFF. CDR3 sequence (DNA): TGTGCCAGTATGGAGGAAAATCATGCCGGGGAGCTGTTTTTT.

V and J are TRBV19 and TRBJ2-1; D remains ambiguous. Between the trimmed V and J ends, which lost 6 bases and 4 bases, there was a span of 19 bases. CDR1 and CDR2 (germline): LNHDA, SQIVND (reference sequence). This CDR3 has 16 amino acids. This CDR3 reads CASRAPVSLGYNEQFF. As DNA, the CDR3 is TGTGCCAGTAGGGCGCCCGTTTCACTCGGGTACAATGAGCAGTTCTTC.

The chain combines TRBV5-3 with TRBJ2-1, with a tentative D call TRBD2 (5 bases). TRBV5-3 belongs to the ORF category, with a function that is uncertain. The length of the CDR3 is 12 residues. The V and J ends lost 4 bases and 14 bases respectively, with 16 bases between them. The CDR3 sequence is CARSHPQRREFF. In nucleotides, the CDR3 is TGTGCCAGAAGCCACCCCCAGCGGCGGGAGTTCTTC.

The chain couples TRBV7-3 to TRBJ2-1, with a tentative D call TRBD1 (6 bases). Germline loops: CDR1 SGHTA, CDR2 FQGTGA. The CDR3 length is 14 residues. Trimming took off 4 bases at V and 9 bases at J, with 16 bases between the two ends. CDR3 coding DNA: TGTGCCAGCAGCTCTACAACAGGGTTTGGTGAGCAGTTCTTC. The encoded protein is CASSSTTGFGEQFF.

The chain employs TRBV28 and TRBJ1-2, with no clear D. The germline V and J ends were trimmed by 7 bases and 0 bases, with 9 bases remaining between them. Germline values: CDR1 MDHEN, CDR2 SYDVKM. This CDR3 contains 13 residues. The DNA of the CDR3 is TGTGCCAGCACCGTCAATTCTAACTATGGCTACACCTTC. Translation gives CASTVNSNYGYTF.

This chain connects TRBV28 to TRBJ2-1; D uncertain. Germline CDR1 and CDR2: MDHEN and SYDVKM. The CDR3 is 15 amino acids. Trimming removed 1 base from V and 10 bases from J, with 17 bases in between. CDR3 sequence reads: CASSLSSDMSKEQFF. CDR3 sequence (DNA): TGTGCCAGCAGTTTATCGTCCGATATGTCAAAAGAGCAGTTCTTC. The variable domain in full, completed from reference TRBV28 and TRBJ2-1, reads DVKVTQSSRYLVKRTGEKVFLECVQDMDHENMFWYRQDPGLGLRLIYFSYDVKMKEKGDIPEGYSVSREKKERFSLILESASTNQTSMYLCASSLSSDMSKEQFFGPGTRLTVL.

The chain couples TRBV3-1 (or the pseudogene TRBV3-2) to TRBJ1-1; D is possibly TRBD1 (5 bases). V dropped 0 bases and J dropped 7 bases, with 15 bases sitting between them. The CDR3 covers 15 residues. Germline V lookup: CDR1 LGHDT, CDR2 YNNKEL (reference sequence). The CDR3 region has the DNA TGTGCCAGCAGCCAAGAAGTAGGGGCCCGTCTTGAAGCTTTCTTT. Its translation: CASSQEVGARLEAFF.

The rearrangement links TRBV2 to TRBJ2-7, with a weak D call TRBD1 (5 bases). The CDR3 covers 13 residues. CDR1 is SNHLY and CDR2 is FYNNEI in the germline V gene. Trimming cost V 8 bases and J 2 bases, with 13 bases left between them. This CDR3 reads CASEARVTYEQYF. CDR3 coding DNA: TGTGCCAGCGAGGCCAGGGTTACCTACGAGCAGTACTTC.

The genes are TRBV12-3 or TRBV12-4 and TRBJ2-5; TRBD2 matches 7 bases. The CDR3 is made up of 13 amino acids. V was clipped by 6 bases and J by 7 bases; unmatched bases: 8. The CDR3 DNA reads as TGTGCCAGCAGCAACCAAGAGCGGGGGACCCAGTACTTC. This encodes CASSNQERGTQYF.

This chain connects TRBV27 to TRBJ2-7, with 11 bases fitting TRBD2. The CDR3 loop spans 15 amino acids. With 6 bases clipped from V and 4 bases from J, the junction kept 8 bases outside the gene matches. CDR1 is MNHEY, CDR2 SMNVEV, per germline (reference sequence). The CDR3 here is CASRRSGGGPYEQYF. The CDR3 DNA is TGTGCCAGCAGGCGTAGCGGGGGGGGCCCGTACGAGCAGTACTTC.

The chain has TRBV9 and TRBJ2-7; possible D gene TRBD2, 6 bases. This CDR3 has 13 residues. Germline V gene sequence: CDR1 SGDLS, CDR2 YYNGEE. V shed 2 bases and J shed 6 bases, with 12 bases lying between them. The DNA for the CDR3 is TGTGCCAGCAGCGTTTCCGGTAGCGGCGAGCAGTACTTC. Translated: CASSVSGSGEQYF.